This T cell receptor (beta chain) came from a study of molecular identifiers for immune sequencing clone quantification. Germline V gene data show CDR1 as SGHDT and CDR2 as YYEEEE. After removal of 2 bases from V and 7 bases from J, the junction contained 4 bases not matched to a gene. The CDR3 runs to 14 residues. A single record per CDR3 protein comes from TCRdb applying MiXCR to the PCR reads. Of around 470,000 distinct CDR3 sequences in the sample, roughly 24% were seen once. This TCR came from a human donor in good health. Some libraries in this study had Jurkat cell RNA spiked in. Sequencing was performed on naive CD8+ T cells from blood, with Jurkat cell RNA spiked in. The subset here: FACS-sorted CD8+CD4-CCR7+CD45RA+ naive T cells. The chain links TRBV5-6 to TRBJ2-1; 9 nucleotides align to TRBD1. This CDR3 is CASSFRDRANEQFF. The CDR3 nucleotides are TGTGCCAGCAGCTTCCGGGACAGGGCGAATGAGCAGTTCTTC.